This T cell receptor (beta chain) comes out of a study of OX40 agonist ivuxolimab in advanced cancers. Study-level results: Which antigen the expanded peripheral T cells recognized is unknown.

Only in-frame clones appear in the TCRdb table, and some are missing; sequencing was by immunoSEQ multiplex PCR. Altogether more than 25,000 clones are present, 82% being singletons, with the ten largest covering around a fifth. With regard to this clone: What it binds is not known.

Germline V gives CDR1 PRHDT, CDR2 FYEKMQ (reference sequence). This CDR3 has 16 residues. Trimming cost V 0 bases and J 3 bases, with 12 bases left between them. The chain carries TRBV13 and TRBJ2-1, with D perhaps being TRBD1 or TRBD2 (5 bases each). This material consisted of CD4+ or CD8+ T cells sorted from blood, taken in a trial of the OX40 agonist ivuxolimab. The clonotype was recovered from an adult with an advanced solid tumor such as melanoma, head and neck, liver or kidney cancer. CDR3 bases: TGTGCCAGCAGCTTAGGCGAGGGGACCGTCTACAATGAGCAGTTCTTC. This gives the protein CASSLGEGTVYNEQFF. Looking up the rest from reference TRBV13 and TRBJ2-1 gives the full variable domain: AAGVIQSPRHLIKEKRETATLKCYPIPRHDTVYWYQQGPGQDPQFLISFYEKMQSDKGSIPDRFSAQQFSDYHSELNMSSLELGDSALYFCASSLGEGTVYNEQFFGPGTRLTVL.